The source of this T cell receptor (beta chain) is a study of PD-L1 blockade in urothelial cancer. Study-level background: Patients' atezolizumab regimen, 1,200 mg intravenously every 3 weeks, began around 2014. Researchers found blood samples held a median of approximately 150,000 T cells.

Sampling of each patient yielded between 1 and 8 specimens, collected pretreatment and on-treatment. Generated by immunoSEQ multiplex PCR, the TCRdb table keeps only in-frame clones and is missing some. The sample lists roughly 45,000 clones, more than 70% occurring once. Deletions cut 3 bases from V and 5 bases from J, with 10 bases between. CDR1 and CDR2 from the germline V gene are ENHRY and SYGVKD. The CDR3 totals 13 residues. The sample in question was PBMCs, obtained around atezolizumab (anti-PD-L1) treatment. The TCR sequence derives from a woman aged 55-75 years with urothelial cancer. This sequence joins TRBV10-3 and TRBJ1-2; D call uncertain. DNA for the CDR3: TGTGCCATCAGTGATGTAACAGAATATGGCTACACCTTC. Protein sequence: CAISDVTEYGYTF.